The text below deals with one T cell receptor (beta chain). Antigen specificity is unknown. This entry comes from a study of T cells in pancreatic ductal adenocarcinoma. Study-wide findings and caveats: Comparisons of tumor and blood clonality may show falsely lower tumor diversity. Results skew toward the minority of patients with early-stage disease.

Repertoires were generated with immunoSEQ multiplex PCR, while TCRdb's copy carries only in-frame clones and drops some. The sample consists of about 98,000 clones, roughly 96% of them appearing once. Surgery without prior neoadjuvant therapy was the treatment of the selected pancreatic ductal adenocarcinoma patients. This CDR3 has 13 amino acids. V shed 1 base and J shed 7 bases, with 8 bases lying between them. Per germline, CDR1 SGHVS and CDR2 FNYEAQ. Sequencing was performed on PBMCs. This clonotype was obtained from a human donor with pancreatic ductal adenocarcinoma. The chain combines TRBV7-6 with TRBJ1-5; no firm D call. CDR3 in DNA: TGTGCCAGCAGCTTAGAGGCTAGACAGCCCCAGCATTTT. It yields the protein CASSLEARQPQHF.